The T cell receptor beta chain described here comes from a study of T cell responses to AZD1222 COVID-19 vaccine. Study results and limitations: Just a handful of people given AZD1222 tested seropositive at baseline. Reports say nearly half of spike-specific TCRs go after unmutated variant regions. Donor demographics were predominantly white British with a female majority; clonal diversity may be underestimated.

Deletions cut 2 bases from V and 6 bases from J, with 11 bases between. The length of the CDR3 is 14 residues. Per germline, CDR1 MNHNS and CDR2 SASEGT. Details on this clone: Its specificity is not known.

Clones were read by immunoSEQ multiplex PCR, and TCRdb kept only the in-frame ones, dropping some. The sample has roughly 130,000 clones; 92% are singletons. The gene calls are TRBV6-1 and TRBJ2-1; D gene unclear. The receptor was derived from an adult who received the AZD1222 COVID-19 vaccine. This specimen was peripheral blood, taken 28 days after the second AZD1222 dose. The CDR3 nucleotides are TGTGCCAGCAGTGAAATGTCTGCGAGCAATGAGCAGTTCTTC. This sequence encodes CASSEMSASNEQFF.